This T cell receptor beta chain was observed in a study of blood T cell repertoires in COVID-19 (dated by TCRdb to the early 2020s). A note on the overall study: The collaborator samples originated in the United States, Italy and Spain and spanned the acute and convalescent phases of COVID-19. The material from the prospective study consisted of cDNA or gDNA derived from T cells, B-cell-depleted T cells, or PBMCs. The dataset comprised deeply sampled blood TCRbeta repertoires from subjects exposed to, actively infected with, or recovered from COVID-19. A freely available public database, intended as a resource for researchers studying the immune response to SARS-CoV-2, is where the repertoires were released. Samples came from the ongoing ImmuneRACE study (first 160 participants) plus 1,254 subjects from 6 global collaborators. The sample metadata nearly always contained a de-identified subject ID, COVID-19 status, age in years and sex. Where available, HLA class I and class II types were obtained from metadata supplied by the sample provider rather than from assay-based typing.

TCRbeta CDR3 regions were amplified from genomic DNA by means of the immunoSEQ Assay, a bias-controlled multiplex PCR. Concerning the study's data processing: Nucleated cell counts per sample were estimated from amplification of reference gene primers within the assay. To quantify the absolute abundance of each unique TCRbeta CDR3 rearrangement, sequence reads were collapsed and filtered. For each sample, productive Simpson clonality was calculated by taking the square root of Simpson's diversity index across productive rearrangements. The source is immuneACCESS, and TCRdb retained only in-frame sequences with V and J called. Part of the clones is not carried over; for the studies checked, unresolved V genes explain less than half of this, and the remainder is unexplained. That table furnishes V, J and clone size, whereas the DNA furnished D and trimming. Here the sample has roughly 290,000 clones; roughly 89% occur a single time. Around 0.8% of the sample comes from the top ten.

Collaborating institutions collected whole blood in K2EDTA tubes following their own protocols. For TCRbeta analysis, collaborators shipped samples in one of three forms: frozen whole blood, isolated PBMCs, or DNA extracted from either of those sample types. Trimmed from V: 0 bases; trimmed from J: 8 bases; junction bases lacking a gene match: 4. Sequences SGHRS (CDR1) and YFSETQ (CDR2) are obtained from the germline V gene. The CDR3 contains 14 residues, cysteine and phenylalanine counted. Here the CDR3 DNA is all that survives: 42 bases in frame from base 1. Comment on this clone: It has no known antigen specificity. No qualities accompany the bases; no much larger clone lies one base away.

What the study reported, not specific to this receptor: Clinical and demographic metadata were provided uncurated, with the amount varying by source and participant.

Sequenced sample: peripheral blood. The source of this sequence is a young man with acute or convalescent COVID-19. The sequence joins TRBV5-1 to TRBJ1-2; TRBD1 lines up with 10 middle nucleotides. The nucleotide sequence reads TGCGCCAGCAGCTTGGCTGGGACAGGGGCCGGCTACACCTTC. Its translation is CASSLAGTGAGYTF. Full variable domain (CDR3 extended with the reference TRBV5-1 and TRBJ1-2 proteins): KAGVTQTPRYLIKTRGQQVTLSCSPISGHRSVSWYQQTPGQGLQFLFEYFSETQRNKGNFPGRFSGRQFSNSRSEMNVSTLELGDSALYLCASSLAGTGAGYTFGSGTRLTVV.